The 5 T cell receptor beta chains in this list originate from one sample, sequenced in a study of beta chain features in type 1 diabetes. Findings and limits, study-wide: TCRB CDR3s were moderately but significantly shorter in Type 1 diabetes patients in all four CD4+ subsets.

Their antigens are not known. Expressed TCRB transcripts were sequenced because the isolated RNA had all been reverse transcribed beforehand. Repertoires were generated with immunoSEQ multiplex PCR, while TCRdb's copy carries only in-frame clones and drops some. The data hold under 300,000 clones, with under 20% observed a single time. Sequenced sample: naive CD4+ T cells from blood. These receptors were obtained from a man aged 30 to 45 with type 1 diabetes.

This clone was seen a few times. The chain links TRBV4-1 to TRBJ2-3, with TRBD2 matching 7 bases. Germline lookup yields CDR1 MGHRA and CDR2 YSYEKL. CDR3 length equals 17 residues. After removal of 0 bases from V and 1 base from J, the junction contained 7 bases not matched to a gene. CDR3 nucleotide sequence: TGCGCCAGCAGCCAAGATACGAGGGAGGGCCGCACAGATACGCAGTATTTT. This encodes CASSQDTREGRTDTQYF.

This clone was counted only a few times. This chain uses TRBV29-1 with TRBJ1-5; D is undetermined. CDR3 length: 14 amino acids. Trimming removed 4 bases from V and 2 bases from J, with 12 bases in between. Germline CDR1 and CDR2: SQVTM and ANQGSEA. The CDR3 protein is CSVGESSGNQPQHF. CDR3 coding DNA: TGCAGCGTTGGGGAGTCCTCGGGCAATCAGCCCCAGCATTTT. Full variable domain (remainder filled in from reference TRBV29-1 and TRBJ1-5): SAVISQKPSRDICQRGTSLTIQCQVDSQVTMMFWYRQQPGQSLTLIATANQGSEATYESGFVIDKFPISRPNLTFSTLTVSNMSPEDSSIYLCSVGESSGNQPQHFGDGTRLSIL.

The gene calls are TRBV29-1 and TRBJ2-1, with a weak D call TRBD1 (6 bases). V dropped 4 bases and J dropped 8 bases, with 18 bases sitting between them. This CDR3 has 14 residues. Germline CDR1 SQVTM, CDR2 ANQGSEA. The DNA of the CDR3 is TGCAGCGTTGGTTGGGGACAACCAGCAGATGAGCAGTTCTTC. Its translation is CSVGWGQPADEQFF.

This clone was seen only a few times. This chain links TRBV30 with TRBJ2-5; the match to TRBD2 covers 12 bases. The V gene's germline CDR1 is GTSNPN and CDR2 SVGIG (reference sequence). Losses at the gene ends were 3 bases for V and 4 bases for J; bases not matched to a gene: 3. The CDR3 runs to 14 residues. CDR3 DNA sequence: TGTGCCTGGAGCCCGGGACTAGCGGGAGAGACCCAGTACTTC. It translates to CAWSPGLAGETQYF. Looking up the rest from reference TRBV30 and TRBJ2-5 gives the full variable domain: SQTIHQWPATLVQPVGSPLSLECTVEGTSNPNLYWYRQAAGRGLQLLFYSVGIGQISSEVPQNLSASRPQDRQFILSSKKLLLSDSGFYLCAWSPGLAGETQYFGPGTRLLVL.

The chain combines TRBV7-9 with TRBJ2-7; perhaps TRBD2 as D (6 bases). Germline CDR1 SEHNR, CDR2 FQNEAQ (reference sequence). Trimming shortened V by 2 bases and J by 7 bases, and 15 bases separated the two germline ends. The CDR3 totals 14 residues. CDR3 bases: TGTGCCAGCAGCTTAATCGGGACTGGGGCGGAGCAGTACTTC. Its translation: CASSLIGTGAEQYF.